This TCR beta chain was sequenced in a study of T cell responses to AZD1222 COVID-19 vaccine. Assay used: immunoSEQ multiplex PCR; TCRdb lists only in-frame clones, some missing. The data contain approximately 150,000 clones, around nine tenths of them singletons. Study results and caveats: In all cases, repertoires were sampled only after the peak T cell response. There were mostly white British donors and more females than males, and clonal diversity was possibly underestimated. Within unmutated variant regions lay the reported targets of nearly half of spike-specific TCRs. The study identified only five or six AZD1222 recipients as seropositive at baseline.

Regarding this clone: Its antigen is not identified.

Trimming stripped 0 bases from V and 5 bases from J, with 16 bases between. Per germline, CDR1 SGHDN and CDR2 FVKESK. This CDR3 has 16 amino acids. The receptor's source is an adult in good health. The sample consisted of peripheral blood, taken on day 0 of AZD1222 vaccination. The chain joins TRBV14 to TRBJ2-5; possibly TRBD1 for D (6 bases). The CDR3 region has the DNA TGTGCCAGCAGCCAAGATGGGGGCAGGGGTCGGGAGACCCAGTACTTC. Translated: CASSQDGGRGRETQYF.